The present entry profiles one TCR beta chain with its context. The CDR3 is made up of 15 amino acids. Deletions cut 3 bases from V and 3 bases from J, with 14 bases between. CDR1 and CDR2 (germline): KGHSH, LQKENI. This record belongs to a study of blood T cell repertoires in COVID-19. As for the study in general: Specimens from acute and convalescent COVID-19 originated in the United States, Italy and Spain. Nucleic acid was either cDNA or gDNA, and it came from T cells, B-cell-depleted T cells, or PBMCs.

In the original workflow: Amplifying reference gene primers gave estimates of nucleated cell counts. Sequencing was performed with immunoSEQ multiplex PCR; in TCRdb, only in-frame clones are kept and a portion is missing. D and trimming were read from the DNA, whereas the V and J calls and clone size are those reported in that table. The table shows more than 150,000 clones, with roughly 90% occurring only once. The rearrangement uses TRBV18 and TRBJ1-2, with D maybe TRBD1 (5 bases). Sequenced: peripheral blood. The TCR originated in a man in his sixties with acute or convalescent COVID-19. CDR3 DNA: TGTGCCAGCTCACCGTCGGGTGGGGCGGACTATGGCTACACCTTC. Translation: CASSPSGGADYGYTF.